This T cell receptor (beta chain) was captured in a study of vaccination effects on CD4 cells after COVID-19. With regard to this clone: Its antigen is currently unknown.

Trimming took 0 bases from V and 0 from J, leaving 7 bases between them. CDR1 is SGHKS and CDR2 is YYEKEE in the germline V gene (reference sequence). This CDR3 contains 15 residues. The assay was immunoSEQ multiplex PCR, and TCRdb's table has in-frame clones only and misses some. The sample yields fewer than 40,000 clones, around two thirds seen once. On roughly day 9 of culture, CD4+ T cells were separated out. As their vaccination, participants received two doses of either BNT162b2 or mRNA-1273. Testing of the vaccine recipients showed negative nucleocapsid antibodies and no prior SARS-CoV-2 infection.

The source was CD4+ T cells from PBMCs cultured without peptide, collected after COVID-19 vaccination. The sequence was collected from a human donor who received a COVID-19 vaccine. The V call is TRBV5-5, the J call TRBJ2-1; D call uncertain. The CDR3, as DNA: TGTGCCAGCAGCTTGGTCGCAGTCTCCTACAATGAGCAGTTCTTC. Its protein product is CASSLVAVSYNEQFF.